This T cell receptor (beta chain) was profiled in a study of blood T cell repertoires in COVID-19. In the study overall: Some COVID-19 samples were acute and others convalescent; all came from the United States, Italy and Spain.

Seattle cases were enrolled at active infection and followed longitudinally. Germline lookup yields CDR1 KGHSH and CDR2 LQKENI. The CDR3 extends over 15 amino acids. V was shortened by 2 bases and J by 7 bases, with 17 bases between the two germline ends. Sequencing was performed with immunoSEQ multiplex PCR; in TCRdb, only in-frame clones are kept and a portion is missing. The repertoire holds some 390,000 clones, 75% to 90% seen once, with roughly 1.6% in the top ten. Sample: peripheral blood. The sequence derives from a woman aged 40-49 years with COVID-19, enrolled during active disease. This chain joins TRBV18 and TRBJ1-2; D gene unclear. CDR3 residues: CASSPAGIPPGGYTF. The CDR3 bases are TGTGCCAGCTCACCAGCCGGGATCCCCCCAGGTGGCTACACCTTC. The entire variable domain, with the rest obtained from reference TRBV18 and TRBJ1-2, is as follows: NAGVMQNPRHLVRRRGQEARLRCSPMKGHSHVYWYRQLPEEGLKFMVYLQKENIIDESGMPKERFSAEFPKEGPSILRIQQVVRGDSAAYFCASSPAGIPPGGYTFGSGTRLTVV.